Each of the 24 T cell receptor beta chains below was sequenced from the same sample in a study of CXCR3-negative and CXCR3-positive naive CD8 T cells. The TRB cDNA libraries were prepared by 5' RACE with UMI labels. TCRdb re-called the 5' RACE reads; every CDR3 protein appears as one record, without DNA. This sample contains roughly 89,000 distinct CDR3 sequences. Sequenced material: naive CXCR3- CD8+ T cells from blood. Subset described: CD45RO-CCR7+CD27+CD95- naive CD8+ T cells lacking CXCR3 (TNR3-). These receptors were taken from a human donor in good health. Some clones in this sample may be carry-over from other donors' samples.

The chain employs TRBV14 and TRBJ1-1. The CDR3 length is 14 residues. The germline CDR1 and CDR2 sequences are SGHDN and FVKESK. The CDR3 spells CASSPFSMNTEAFF.

The V call is TRBV28, the J call TRBJ2-2; TCRdb's D call of TRBD1 is untestable without DNA. This CDR3 has 15 amino acids. The germline gives CDR1 MDHEN, CDR2 SYDVKM. The CDR3 spells CASSLRGGVAGELFF.

The chain combines TRBV7-3 with TRBJ2-2. CDR1 SGHTA and CDR2 FQGTGA come from the germline V gene. The CDR3 contains 13 residues. CDR3 region: CATSRVFNGELFF.

The chain has TRBV7-9 and TRBJ2-1. This CDR3 contains 12 residues. Looked up from germline, CDR1 is SEHNR and CDR2 is FQNEAQ (reference sequence). This chain's CDR3 is CASSITHNEQFF.

The rearrangement uses TRBV7-9 and TRBJ2-1; the D gene TCRdb calls, TRBD2, cannot be checked with no DNA. The CDR3 extends over 16 amino acids. CDR1 is SEHNR, CDR2 FQNEAQ, per germline (reference sequence). The CDR3 sequence is CASSLGFGGAYNEQFF.

The gene calls are TRBV20-1 and TRBJ2-1; TCRdb calls TRBD2, which cannot be checked without DNA. The CDR3 has 13 residues. The V gene's germline CDR1 is DFQATT and CDR2 SNEGSKA (reference sequence). The chain's CDR3 is CSAREAANNEQFF.

V and J are TRBV15 and TRBJ2-1; TCRdb's D call of TRBD1 is untestable without DNA. The germline gives CDR1 LNHNV, CDR2 YYDKDF (reference sequence). The CDR3 is 15 residues long. The CDR3 is CATSSRDSLRDEQFF.

The CDR3 loop reads CASSLSVTEAFF. The chain couples TRBV28 to TRBJ1-1. There are 12 residues in the CDR3. Germline CDR1 MDHEN, CDR2 SYDVKM.

The chain employs TRBV28 and TRBJ2-1. CDR1 is MDHEN, CDR2 SYDVKM, per germline. The CDR3 totals 12 residues. The CDR3 here is CASRRTSNEQFF.

The CDR3 region is CASSHGQDGDTEAFF. The V call is TRBV4-3, the J call TRBJ1-1; the D gene TCRdb calls, TRBD1, cannot be checked with no DNA. The CDR3 is 15 residues long. CDR1 and CDR2 (germline): LGHNA, YSLEER.

The genes are TRBV3-1 and TRBJ2-7; lacking DNA, the TRBD1 call made by TCRdb goes unchecked. CDR3 length: 15 amino acids. CDR1 is LGHDT and CDR2 is YNNKEL in the germline V gene (reference sequence). The CDR3 is CASSQGSSWDDEQYF.

V is TRBV7-9 and J is TRBJ2-1; TCRdb reports TRBD2, a call that lacks DNA to check it against. This CDR3 comprises 18 residues. Germline CDR1 is SEHNR and CDR2 is FQNEAQ (reference sequence). The CDR3 sequence: CASSTTRTRLKTYNEQFF.

The rearrangement joins TRBV5-1 to TRBJ2-3; TCRdb's assignment of TRBD2 cannot be checked, as there is no DNA. Germline V gene data show CDR1 as SGHRS and CDR2 as YFSETQ. This CDR3 contains 16 residues. The CDR3 region is CASSRPTSGETDTQYF.

The gene calls are TRBV2 and TRBJ1-1; no DNA is available, so the TRBD1 call from TCRdb remains unchecked. In germline, CDR1 is SNHLY, CDR2 FYNNEI. This CDR3 is 18 amino acids long. The CDR3 region is CASSEEMGAVTRDTEAFF.

CDR3 residues: CASSSDTLAYNEQFF. V is TRBV6-5 and J is TRBJ2-1; the D gene TCRdb calls, TRBD1, cannot be checked with no DNA. The CDR3 is made up of 15 amino acids. Germline CDR1 and CDR2: MNHEY and SVGAGI.

This sequence joins TRBV9 and TRBJ1-2. CDR3 size: 19 residues. Germline lookup yields CDR1 SGDLS and CDR2 YYNGEE. The CDR3 sequence is CASSTSRGTHRSTNYGYTF.

This chain connects TRBV1 to TRBJ2-7; TCRdb's D call of TRBD2 is untestable without DNA. TRBV1 is a known pseudogene. This CDR3 has 16 amino acids. Here the CDR3 reads CTSSHRGTSGSYEQYF.

CDR3 region: CASSSLSGTRMADTQYF. V gene TRBV6-1 combines with J gene TRBJ2-3; TCRdb returns TRBD2, unconfirmable since there is no DNA. CDR3 length: 17 residues. Germline V gene data show CDR1 as MNHNS and CDR2 as SASEGT.

The chain is built from TRBV20-1 and TRBJ2-7; the TCRdb D gene call, TRBD2, has no DNA to confirm it. Germline CDR1 DFQATT, CDR2 SNEGSKA (reference sequence). The length of the CDR3 is 13 residues. The CDR3 loop is CSASMASGYEQYF.

This chain uses TRBV11-2 with TRBJ1-5. This CDR3 has 15 residues. The germline V gene encodes CDR1 SGHAT and CDR2 FQNNGV. The CDR3 spells CASSLDLGSNQPQHF.

This chain joins TRBV29-1 and TRBJ2-5; TCRdb returns TRBD2, unconfirmable since there is no DNA. The length of the CDR3 is 12 residues. Germline V lookup: CDR1 SQVTM, CDR2 ANQGSEA. CDR3: CSGGPVQETQYF.

J is TRBJ2-2 and V is TRBV6-2 or TRBV6-3; TCRdb's assignment of TRBD1 cannot be checked, as there is no DNA. The CDR3 totals 15 residues. Germline V gene lookup returns CDR1 MNHEY and CDR2 SVGEGT. This chain's CDR3 is CASSYGQGMTWELFF.

The rearrangement joins TRBV7-2 to TRBJ2-5; TCRdb returns TRBD1, unconfirmable since there is no DNA. CDR1 and CDR2 (germline): SGHTA, FQGNSA. The CDR3 covers 14 residues. This CDR3 reads CASSLPRGVATQYF.

This chain uses TRBV7-9 with TRBJ2-1. The length of the CDR3 is 13 residues. Germline V lookup: CDR1 SEHNR, CDR2 FQNEAQ (reference sequence). CDR3 sequence reads: CASSSRLSNEQFF. Complete variable domain (other parts from reference TRBV7-9 and TRBJ2-1): DTGVSQNPRHKITKRGQNVTFRCDPISEHNRLYWYRQTLGQGPEFLTYFQNEAQLEKSRLLSDRFSAERPKGSFSTLEIQRTEQGDSAMYLCASSSRLSNEQFFGPGTRLTVL.